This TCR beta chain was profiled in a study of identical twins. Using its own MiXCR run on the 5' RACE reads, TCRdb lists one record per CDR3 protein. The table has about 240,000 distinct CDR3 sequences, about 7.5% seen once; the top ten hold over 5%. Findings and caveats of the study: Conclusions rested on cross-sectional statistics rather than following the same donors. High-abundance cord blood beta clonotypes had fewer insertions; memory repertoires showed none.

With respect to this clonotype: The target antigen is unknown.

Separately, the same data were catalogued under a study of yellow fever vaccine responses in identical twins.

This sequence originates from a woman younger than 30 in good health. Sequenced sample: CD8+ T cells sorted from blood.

As DNA, the CDR3 is TGTGCCAGCAGTTACCCAGGGATTGATAATTCACCCCTCCACTTT. Amino acid sequence: CASSYPGIDNSPLHF. V is TRBV6-2 or TRBV6-3 and J is TRBJ1-6; D is possibly TRBD1 (5 bases). V lost 2 bases and J 5 bases, leaving 10 bases between the germline ends. This CDR3 is built from 15 residues. Germline V gives CDR1 MNHEY, CDR2 SVGEGT.